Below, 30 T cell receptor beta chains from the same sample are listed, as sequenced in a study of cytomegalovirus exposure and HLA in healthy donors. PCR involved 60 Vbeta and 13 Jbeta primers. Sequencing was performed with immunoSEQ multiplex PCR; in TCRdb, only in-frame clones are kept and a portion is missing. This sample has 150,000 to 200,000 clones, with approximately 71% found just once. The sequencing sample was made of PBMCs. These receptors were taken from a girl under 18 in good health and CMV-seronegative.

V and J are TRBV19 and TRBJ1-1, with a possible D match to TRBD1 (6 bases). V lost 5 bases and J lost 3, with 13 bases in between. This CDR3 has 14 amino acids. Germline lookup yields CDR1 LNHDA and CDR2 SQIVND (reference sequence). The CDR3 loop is CASSVRGSDTEAFF. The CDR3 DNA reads TGTGCCAGTAGTGTCAGGGGTTCGGACACTGAAGCTTTCTTT.

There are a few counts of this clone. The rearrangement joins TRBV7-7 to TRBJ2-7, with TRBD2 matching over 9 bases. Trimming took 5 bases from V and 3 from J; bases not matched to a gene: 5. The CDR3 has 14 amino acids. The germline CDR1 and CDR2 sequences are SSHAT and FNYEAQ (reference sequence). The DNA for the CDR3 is TGTGCCAGCAGCCCTCTGACTAGCGGCTACGAGCAGTACTTC. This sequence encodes CASSPLTSGYEQYF. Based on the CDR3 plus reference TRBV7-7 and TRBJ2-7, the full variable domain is GAGVSQSPRYKVTKRGQDVTLRCDPISSHATLYWYQQALGQGPEFLTYFNYEAQPDKSGLPSDRFSAERPEGSISTLTIQRTEQRDSAMYRCASSPLTSGYEQYFGPGTRLTVT.

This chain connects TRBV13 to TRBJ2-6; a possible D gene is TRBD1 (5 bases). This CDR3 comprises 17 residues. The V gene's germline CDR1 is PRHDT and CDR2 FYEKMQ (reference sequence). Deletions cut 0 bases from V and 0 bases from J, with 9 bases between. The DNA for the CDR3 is TGTGCCAGCAGCTTAGGCAGGGTTAGCTCTGGGGCCAACGTCCTGACTTTC. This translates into CASSLGRVSSGANVLTF.

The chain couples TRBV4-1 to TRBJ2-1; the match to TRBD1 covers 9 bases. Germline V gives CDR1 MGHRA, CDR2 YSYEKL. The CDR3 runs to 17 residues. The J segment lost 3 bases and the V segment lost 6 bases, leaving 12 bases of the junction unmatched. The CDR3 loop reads CASSLTPGTGHYNEQFF. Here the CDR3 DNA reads TGCGCCAGCAGTCTCACCCCGGGGACAGGGCACTACAATGAGCAGTTCTTC.

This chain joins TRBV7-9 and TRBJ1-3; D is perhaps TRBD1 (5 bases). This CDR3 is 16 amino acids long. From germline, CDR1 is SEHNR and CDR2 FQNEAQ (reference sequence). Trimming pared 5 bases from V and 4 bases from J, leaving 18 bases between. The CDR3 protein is CASSLDGGRNGNTIYF. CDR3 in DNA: TGTGCCAGCAGCCTTGATGGGGGGAGAAACGGAAACACCATATATTTT.

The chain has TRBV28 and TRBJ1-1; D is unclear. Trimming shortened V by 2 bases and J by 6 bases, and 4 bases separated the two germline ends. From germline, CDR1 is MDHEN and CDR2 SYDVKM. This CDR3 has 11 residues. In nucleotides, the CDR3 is TGTGCCAGCAGTTTAATAGCTGAAGCTTTCTTT. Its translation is CASSLIAEAFF.

CDR3 amino acids: CASSPGTGAYEQYF. The CDR3 DNA reads as TGTGCCAGCTCACCAGGCACAGGGGCCTACGAGCAGTACTTC. The chain couples TRBV18 to TRBJ2-7; 7 nucleotides agree with TRBD1. V lost 2 bases, J lost 2 bases, and 3 bases stayed unmatched. This CDR3 has 14 amino acids. Germline V gene lookup returns CDR1 KGHSH and CDR2 LQKENI.

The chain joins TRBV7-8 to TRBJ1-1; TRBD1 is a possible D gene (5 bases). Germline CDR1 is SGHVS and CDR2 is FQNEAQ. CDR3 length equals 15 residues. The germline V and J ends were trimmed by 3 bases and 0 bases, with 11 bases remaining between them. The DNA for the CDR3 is TGTGCCAGCAGCTTGACAGCCCTGATGAACACTGAAGCTTTCTTT. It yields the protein CASSLTALMNTEAFF.

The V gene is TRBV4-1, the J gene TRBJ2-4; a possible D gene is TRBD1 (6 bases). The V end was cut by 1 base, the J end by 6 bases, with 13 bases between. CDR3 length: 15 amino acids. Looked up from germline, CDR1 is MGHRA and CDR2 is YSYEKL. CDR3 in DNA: TGCGCCAGCAGCCAAGGGACAGCCTATCGAAACATTCAGTACTTC. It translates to CASSQGTAYRNIQYF.

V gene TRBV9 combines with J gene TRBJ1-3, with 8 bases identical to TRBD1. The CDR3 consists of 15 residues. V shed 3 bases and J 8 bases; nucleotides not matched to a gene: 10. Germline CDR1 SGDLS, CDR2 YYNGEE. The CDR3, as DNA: TGTGCCAGCAGCGCTCGGACAGGGATTACGGACACCATATATTTT. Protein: CASSARTGITDTIYF. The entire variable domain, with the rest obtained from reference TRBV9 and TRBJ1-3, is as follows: DSGVTQTPKHLITATGQRVTLRCSPRSGDLSVYWYQQSLDQGLQFLIQYYNGEERAKGNILERFSAQQFPDLHSELNLSSLELGDSALYFCASSARTGITDTIYFGEGSWLTVV.

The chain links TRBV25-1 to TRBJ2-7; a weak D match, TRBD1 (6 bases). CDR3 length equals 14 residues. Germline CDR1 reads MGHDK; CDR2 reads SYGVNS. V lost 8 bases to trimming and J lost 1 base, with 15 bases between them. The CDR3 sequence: CASGHGTLSYEQYF. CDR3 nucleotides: TGTGCCAGCGGTCACGGGACATTATCCTACGAGCAGTACTTC.

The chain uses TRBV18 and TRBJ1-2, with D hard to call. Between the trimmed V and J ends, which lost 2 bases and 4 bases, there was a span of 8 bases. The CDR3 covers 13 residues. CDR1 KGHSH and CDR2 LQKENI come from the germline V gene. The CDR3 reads CASSPGQSYGYTF. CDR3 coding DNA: TGTGCCAGCTCACCAGGGCAATCCTATGGCTACACCTTC.

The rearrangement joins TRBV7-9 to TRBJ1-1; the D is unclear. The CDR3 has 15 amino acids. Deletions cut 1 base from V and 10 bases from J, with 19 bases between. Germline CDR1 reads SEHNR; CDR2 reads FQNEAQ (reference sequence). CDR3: CASSLDKRKVGRAFF. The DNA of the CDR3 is TGTGCCAGCAGCTTAGATAAAAGGAAGGTGGGGAGAGCTTTCTTT.

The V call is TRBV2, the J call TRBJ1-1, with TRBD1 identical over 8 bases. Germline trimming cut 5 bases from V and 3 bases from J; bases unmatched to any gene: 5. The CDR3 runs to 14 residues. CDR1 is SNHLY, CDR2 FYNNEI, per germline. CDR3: CASSWTGMDTEAFF. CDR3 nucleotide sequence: TGTGCCAGCAGTTGGACAGGGATGGACACTGAAGCTTTCTTT.

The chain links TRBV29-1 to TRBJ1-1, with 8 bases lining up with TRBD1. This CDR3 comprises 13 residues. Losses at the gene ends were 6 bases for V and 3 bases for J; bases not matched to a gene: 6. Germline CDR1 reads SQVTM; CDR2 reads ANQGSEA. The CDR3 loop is CSVTGTGYTEAFF. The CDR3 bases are TGCAGCGTGACCGGGACAGGTTACACTGAAGCTTTCTTT.

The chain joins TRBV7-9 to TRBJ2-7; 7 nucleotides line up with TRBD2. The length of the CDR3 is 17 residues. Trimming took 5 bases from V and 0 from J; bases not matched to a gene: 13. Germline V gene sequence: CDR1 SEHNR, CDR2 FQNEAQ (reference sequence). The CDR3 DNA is TGTGCCAGCAGCCCCCCAAGGACTAGTCCCAGCTCCTACGAGCAGTACTTC. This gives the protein CASSPPRTSPSSYEQYF.

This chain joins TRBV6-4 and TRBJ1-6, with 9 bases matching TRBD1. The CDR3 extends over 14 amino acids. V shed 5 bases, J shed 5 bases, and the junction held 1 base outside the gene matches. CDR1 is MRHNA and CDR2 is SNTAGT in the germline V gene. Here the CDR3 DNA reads TGTGCCAGCAGTAGGACAGGGGATAATTCACCCCTCCACTTT. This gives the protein CASSRTGDNSPLHF.

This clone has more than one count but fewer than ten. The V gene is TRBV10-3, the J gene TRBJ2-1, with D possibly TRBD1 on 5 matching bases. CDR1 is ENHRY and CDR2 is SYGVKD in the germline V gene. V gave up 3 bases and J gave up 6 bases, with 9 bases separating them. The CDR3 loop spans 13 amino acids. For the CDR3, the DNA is TGTGCCATCAGTGAATATCAGGGCAATGAGCAGTTCTTC. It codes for CAISEYQGNEQFF.

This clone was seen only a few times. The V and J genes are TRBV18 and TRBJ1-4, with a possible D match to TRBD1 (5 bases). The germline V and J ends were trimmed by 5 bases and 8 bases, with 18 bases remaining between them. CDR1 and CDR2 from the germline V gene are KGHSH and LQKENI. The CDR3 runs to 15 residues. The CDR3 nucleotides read TGTGCCAGCTCATCCGAACAGGTGACCGGGGAAAAACTGTTTTTT. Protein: CASSSEQVTGEKLFF. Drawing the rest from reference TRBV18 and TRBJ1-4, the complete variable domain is NAGVMQNPRHLVRRRGQEARLRCSPMKGHSHVYWYRQLPEEGLKFMVYLQKENIIDESGMPKERFSAEFPKEGPSILRIQQVVRGDSAAYFCASSSEQVTGEKLFFGSGTQLSVL.

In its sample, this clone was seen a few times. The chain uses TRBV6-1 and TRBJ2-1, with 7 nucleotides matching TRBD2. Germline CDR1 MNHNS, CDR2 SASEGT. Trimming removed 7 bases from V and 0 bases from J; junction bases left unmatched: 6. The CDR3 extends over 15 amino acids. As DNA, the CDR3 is TGTGCCAGCATAGTGGGGGGGTACTCCTACAATGAGCAGTTCTTC. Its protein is CASIVGGYSYNEQFF.

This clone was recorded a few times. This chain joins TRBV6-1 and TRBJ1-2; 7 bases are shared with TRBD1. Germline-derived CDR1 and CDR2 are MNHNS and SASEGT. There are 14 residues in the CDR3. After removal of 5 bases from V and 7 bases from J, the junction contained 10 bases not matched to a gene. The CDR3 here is CASSRGQAEGGYTF. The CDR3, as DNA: TGTGCCAGCAGTAGAGGACAGGCCGAGGGTGGCTACACCTTC.

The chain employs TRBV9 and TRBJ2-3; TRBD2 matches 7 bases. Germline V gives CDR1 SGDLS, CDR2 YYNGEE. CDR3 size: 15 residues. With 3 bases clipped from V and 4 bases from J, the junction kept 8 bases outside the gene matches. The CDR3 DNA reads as TGTGCCAGCAGCGGGGAGGGGCTCCTCTCAGATACGCAGTATTTT. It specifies CASSGEGLLSDTQYF. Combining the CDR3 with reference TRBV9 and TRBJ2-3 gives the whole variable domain DSGVTQTPKHLITATGQRVTLRCSPRSGDLSVYWYQQSLDQGLQFLIQYYNGEERAKGNILERFSAQQFPDLHSELNLSSLELGDSALYFCASSGEGLLSDTQYFGPGTRLTVL.

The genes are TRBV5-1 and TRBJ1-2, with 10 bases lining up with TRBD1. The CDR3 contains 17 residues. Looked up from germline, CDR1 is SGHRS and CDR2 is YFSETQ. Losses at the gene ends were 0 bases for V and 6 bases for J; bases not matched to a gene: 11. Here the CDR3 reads CASSLGVGTGDSHGYTF. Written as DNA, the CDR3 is TGCGCCAGCAGCTTGGGGGTTGGGACAGGGGATTCTCATGGCTACACCTTC.

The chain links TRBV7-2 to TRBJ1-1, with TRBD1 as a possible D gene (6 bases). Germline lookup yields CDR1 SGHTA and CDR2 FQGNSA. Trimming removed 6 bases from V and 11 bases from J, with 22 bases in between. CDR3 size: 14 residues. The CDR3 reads CASSQGISFLGAFF. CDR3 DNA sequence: TGTGCCAGCAGTCAGGGGATATCTTTCCTGGGGGCTTTCTTT.

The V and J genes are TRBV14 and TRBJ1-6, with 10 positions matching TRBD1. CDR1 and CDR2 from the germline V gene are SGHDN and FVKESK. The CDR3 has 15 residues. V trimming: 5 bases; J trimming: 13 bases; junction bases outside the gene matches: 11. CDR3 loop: CASSLFPGQGSPLHF. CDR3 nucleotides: TGTGCCAGCAGCTTATTTCCGGGACAGGGGTCCCCCCTCCACTTT.

In DNA form, the CDR3 reads TGTGCCAGCAGCTCGGACACCGGCAGGAAGCAGTACTTC. Its protein is CASSSDTGRKQYF. V gene TRBV7-8 combines with J gene TRBJ2-7; weak D call: TRBD1 (5 bases). Trimming removed 4 bases from V and 8 bases from J, with 15 bases in between. Germline CDR1 SGHVS, CDR2 FQNEAQ. The CDR3 has 13 residues.

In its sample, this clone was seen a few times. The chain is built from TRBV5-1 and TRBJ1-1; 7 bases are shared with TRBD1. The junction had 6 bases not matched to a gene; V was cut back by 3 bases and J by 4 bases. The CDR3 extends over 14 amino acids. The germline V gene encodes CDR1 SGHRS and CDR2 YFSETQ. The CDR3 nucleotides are TGCGCCAGCAGCTCAACAGGGGACGGCACTGAAGCTTTCTTT. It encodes CASSSTGDGTEAFF.

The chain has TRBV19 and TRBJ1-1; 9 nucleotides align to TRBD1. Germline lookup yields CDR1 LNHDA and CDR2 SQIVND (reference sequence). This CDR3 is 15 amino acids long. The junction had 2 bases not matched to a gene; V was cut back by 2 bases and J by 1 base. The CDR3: CASSIRGQGNTEAFF. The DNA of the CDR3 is TGTGCCAGTAGTATAAGGGGACAGGGGAACACTGAAGCTTTCTTT.

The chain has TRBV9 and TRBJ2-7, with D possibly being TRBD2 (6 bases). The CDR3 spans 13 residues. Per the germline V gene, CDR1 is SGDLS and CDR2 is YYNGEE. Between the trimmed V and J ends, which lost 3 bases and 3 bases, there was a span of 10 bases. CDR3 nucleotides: TGTGCCAGCAGCGCGGGACTCAACTACGAGCAGTACTTC. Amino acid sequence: CASSAGLNYEQYF.

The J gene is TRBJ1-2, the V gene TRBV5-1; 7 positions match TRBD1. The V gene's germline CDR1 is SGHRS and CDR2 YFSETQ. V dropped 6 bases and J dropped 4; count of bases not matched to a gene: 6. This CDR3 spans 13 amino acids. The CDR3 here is CASTGTAPYGYTF. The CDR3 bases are TGCGCCAGCACTGGGACAGCCCCCTATGGCTACACCTTC. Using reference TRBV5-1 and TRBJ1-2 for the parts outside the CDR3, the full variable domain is KAGVTQTPRYLIKTRGQQVTLSCSPISGHRSVSWYQQTPGQGLQFLFEYFSETQRNKGNFPGRFSGRQFSNSRSEMNVSTLELGDSALYLCASTGTAPYGYTFGSGTRLTVV.